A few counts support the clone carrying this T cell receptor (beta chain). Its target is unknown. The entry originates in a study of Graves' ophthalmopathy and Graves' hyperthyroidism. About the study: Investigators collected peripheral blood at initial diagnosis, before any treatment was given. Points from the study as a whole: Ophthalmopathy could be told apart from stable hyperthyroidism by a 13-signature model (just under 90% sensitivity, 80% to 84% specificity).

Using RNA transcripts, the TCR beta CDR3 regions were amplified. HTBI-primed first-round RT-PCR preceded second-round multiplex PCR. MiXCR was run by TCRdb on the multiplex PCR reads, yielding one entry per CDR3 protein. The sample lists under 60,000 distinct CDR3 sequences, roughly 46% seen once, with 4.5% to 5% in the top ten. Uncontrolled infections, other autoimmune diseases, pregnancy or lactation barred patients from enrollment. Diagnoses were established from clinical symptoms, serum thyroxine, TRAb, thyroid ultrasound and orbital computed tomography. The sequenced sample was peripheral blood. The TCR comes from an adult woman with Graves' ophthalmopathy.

DNA for the CDR3: TGTGCCAGCAGTTTATTCTTCTCGTTTGGTGCAGGGAAATTGAAGGGAAGCACAGATACGCAGTATTTT. This sequence encodes CASSLFFSFGAGKLKGSTDTQYF. V is TRBV7-2 and J is TRBJ2-3; TRBD1 is a possible D gene (5 bases). The germline V gene has CDR1 SGHTA and CDR2 FQGNSA. Trimming shortened V by 6 bases and J by 0 bases, and 37 bases separated the two germline ends. The CDR3 runs 23 residues.